The clone carrying this TCR beta chain was observed a few times. Naive-designated CD8 cells lacked CD45RO, were positively enriched for CCR7, and omitted terminally differentiated effector memory CD45RA+ cells. These data are taken from a study of shared clonotypes between healthy human individuals. Repertoires were generated with immunoSEQ multiplex PCR, while TCRdb's copy carries only in-frame clones and drops some. The table has around 1.9 million clones, just over 90% seen once. The CDR3 runs 14 residues. The germline CDR1 and CDR2 sequences are SNHLY and FYNNEI. V lost 6 bases and J lost 4; bases outside the gene matches: 8.

The chain combines TRBV2 with TRBJ1-1, with 7 nucleotides matching TRBD1. This clonotype originated in a man between 18 and 35 years old in good health. Some clones in this sample may be carry-over from other donors' samples. Sequenced input: naive CD8+ T cells from PBMCs. DNA for the CDR3: TGTGCCAGCAGGCACGGACAGGAGGGCACTGAAGCTTTCTTT. Translating it yields CASRHGQEGTEAFF.